This T cell receptor beta chain originates from a study of blood T cells in healthy people across ages. V was shortened by 6 bases and J by 0 bases, with 15 bases between the two germline ends. The CDR3 has 16 amino acids. CDR1 SGHTA and CDR2 FQGNSA come from the germline V gene. Sample-barcoded 5' priming and a J-beta primer mix drove a second PCR of 7 to 11 cycles. TCRdb called the 5' RACE reads again in MiXCR, with one record for every CDR3 protein. The sample includes over 1.5 million distinct CDR3 sequences, just under 50% of them seen just once. The rearrangement joins TRBV7-2 to TRBJ2-1; perhaps TRBD1 as D (5 bases). The TCR was taken from a woman in her forties in good health. Specimen: blood. The CDR3 reads CASRQGQGASYNEQFF. In DNA form, the CDR3 reads TGTGCCAGCAGGCAGGGTCAGGGTGCCTCCTACAATGAGCAGTTCTTC.